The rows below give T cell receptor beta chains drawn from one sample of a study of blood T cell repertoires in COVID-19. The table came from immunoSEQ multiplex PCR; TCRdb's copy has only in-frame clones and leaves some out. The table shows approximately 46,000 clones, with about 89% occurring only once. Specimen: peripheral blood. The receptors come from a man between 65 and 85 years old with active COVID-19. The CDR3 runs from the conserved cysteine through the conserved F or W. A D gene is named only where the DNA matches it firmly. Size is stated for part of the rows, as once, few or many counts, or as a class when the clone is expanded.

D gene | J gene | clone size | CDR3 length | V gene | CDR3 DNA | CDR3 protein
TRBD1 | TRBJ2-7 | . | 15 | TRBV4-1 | TGCGCCAGCAGCCAAATGGACAGGGGTGTCTACGAGCAGTACTTC | CASSQMDRGVYEQYF
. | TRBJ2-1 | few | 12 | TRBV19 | TGTGCCAGTAGTATAGTTAACAATGAGCAGTTCTTC | CASSIVNNEQFF
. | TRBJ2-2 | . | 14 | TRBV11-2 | TGTGCCAGCAGCGTAGGGTTCGGCACCGGGGAGCTGTTTTTT | CASSVGFGTGELFF
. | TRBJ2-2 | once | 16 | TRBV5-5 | TGTGCCAGCAGCTCGGCGCCTTTCGGACAGCCCGGGGAGCTGTTTTTT | CASSSAPFGQPGELFF
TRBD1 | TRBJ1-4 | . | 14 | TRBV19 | TGTGCCAGTAGTCCGGACAGGGGCTCTGAAAAACTGTTTTTT | CASSPDRGSEKLFF
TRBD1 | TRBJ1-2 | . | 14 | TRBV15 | TGTGCCACCAGTCGAGACAGGGGACGCGATGGCTACACCTTC | CATSRDRGRDGYTF
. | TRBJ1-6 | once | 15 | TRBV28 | TGTGCCAGCAGTTTAAAGGGGGTGTATAATTCACCCCTCCACTTT | CASSLKGVYNSPLHF
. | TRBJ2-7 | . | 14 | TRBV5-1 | TGCGCCAGCAGCGGAGACAGGCAAGGAGGCGAGCAGTACTTC | CASSGDRQGGEQYF
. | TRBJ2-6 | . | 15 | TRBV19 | TGTGCCAGTAGTACACAGGGTTTTGGGGCCAACGTCCTGACTTTC | CASSTQGFGANVLTF
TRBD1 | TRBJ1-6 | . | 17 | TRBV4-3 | TGCGCCAGCAGCCCTGGGACAGCGAGCTCCTATAATTCACCCCTCCACTTT | CASSPGTASSYNSPLHF
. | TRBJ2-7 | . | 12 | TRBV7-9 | TGTGCCAGCAGCTTGACAGGCTACGAGCAGTACTTC | CASSLTGYEQYF
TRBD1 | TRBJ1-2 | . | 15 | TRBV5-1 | TGCGCCAGCAGGTCCCAGGGGGATCTCAACTATGGCTACACCTTC | CASRSQGDLNYGYTF
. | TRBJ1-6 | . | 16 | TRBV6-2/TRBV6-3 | TGTGCCAGCAGTCTGGACTCCGCTAGGGTTAATTCACCCCTCCACTTT | CASSLDSARVNSPLHF
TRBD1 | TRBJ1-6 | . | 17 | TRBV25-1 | TGTGCCAGCAGTGAATTTAAACCGGGACAGGGGAATTCACCCCTCCACTTT | CASSEFKPGQGNSPLHF
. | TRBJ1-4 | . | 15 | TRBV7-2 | TGTGCCAGCAGCAGAGGCCCCGTTGGTAATGAAAAACTGTTTTTT | CASSRGPVGNEKLFF
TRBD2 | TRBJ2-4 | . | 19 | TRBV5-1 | TGCGCCAGCAGCTTGCGAGCTAGCGGGGGGTCACTAGCCAAAAACATTCAGTACTTC | CASSLRASGGSLAKNIQYF
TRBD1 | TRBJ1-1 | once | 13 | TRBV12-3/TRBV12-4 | TGTGCCAGCAGCTCATACAGGGGGCCCGAAGCTTTCTTT | CASSSYRGPEAFF
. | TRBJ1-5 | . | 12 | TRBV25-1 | TGTGCCAGCACCCTTAGCAATCAGCCCCAGCATTTT | CASTLSNQPQHF
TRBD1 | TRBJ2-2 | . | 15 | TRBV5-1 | TGCGCCAGCAGCTTCGGGACAGACCTCCCCGGGGAGCTGTTTTTT | CASSFGTDLPGELFF
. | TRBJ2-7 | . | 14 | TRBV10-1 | TGCGCCAGCAGCCCTTCACCTGGGCTCTACGAGCAGTACTTC | CASSPSPGLYEQYF
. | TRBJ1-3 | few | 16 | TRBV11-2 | TGTGCCAGCAGCTTAGACACAGGGACCTCCGGAAACACCATATATTTT | CASSLDTGTSGNTIYF
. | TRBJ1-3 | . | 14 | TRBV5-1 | TGCGCCAGCAGGACAGATTTCTCTGGAAACACCATATATTTT | CASRTDFSGNTIYF
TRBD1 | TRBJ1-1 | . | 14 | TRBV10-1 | TGCGCCAGCAGTTTCGACAGGGCGAACACTGAAGCTTTCTTT | CASSFDRANTEAFF
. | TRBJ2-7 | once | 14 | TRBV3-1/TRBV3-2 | TGTGCCAGCAGCCAAGGTTATAGCGTGGGGGAGCAGTACTTC | CASSQGYSVGEQYF
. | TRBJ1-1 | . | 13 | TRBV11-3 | TGTGCCAGCAGCTTTTCAGGAATCACTGAAGCTTTCTTT | CASSFSGITEAFF
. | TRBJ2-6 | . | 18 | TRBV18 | TGTGCCAGCTCACCAATCGGGGGGCTGGGCTCTGGGGCCAACGTCCTGACTTTC | CASSPIGGLGSGANVLTF
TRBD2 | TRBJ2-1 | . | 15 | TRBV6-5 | TGTGCCAGCGCCAAAGCTAGCGGAGAGTACAATGAGCAGTTCTTC | CASAKASGEYNEQFF
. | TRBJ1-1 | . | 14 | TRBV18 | TGTGCCAGCTCACCGGGGGCTCGGAACACTGAAGCTTTCTTT | CASSPGARNTEAFF
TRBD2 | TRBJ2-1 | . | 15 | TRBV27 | TGTGCCAGCAGTTTATCGAGACTAGCGTGGAATGAGCAGTTCTTC | CASSLSRLAWNEQFF
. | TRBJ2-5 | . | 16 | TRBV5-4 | TGTGCCAGCAGCTTGGACTTGGCAGGGTTGCTTGAGACCCAGTACTTC | CASSLDLAGLLETQYF